One T cell receptor beta chain is described in this entry. What it binds is unknown. The CDR3 length is 15 residues. The V gene end was trimmed by 0 bases and the J gene end by 4 bases; junction bases not matched to a gene: 5. Looked up from germline, CDR1 is LGHNA and CDR2 is YSLEER. This specimen belongs to a study of cytomegalovirus exposure and HLA in healthy donors. Study-level information: The study's early data release held roughly 91 million unique TCRs from HLA-typed donors.

General observations from the study: As confirmed in vitro, a few CMV-associated chains were specific for CMV antigens. Of the V segments, some could not be distinguished, including TRBV6-2 and TRBV6-3, and were excluded.

Primers included in the PCR were 60 Vbeta and 13 Jbeta primers. Repertoires were generated with immunoSEQ multiplex PCR, while TCRdb's copy carries only in-frame clones and drops some. The repertoire consists of about 160,000 clones, with 65% to 85% occurring once and the leading ten covering 6% to 7.5%. This receptor was obtained from a middle-aged man in good health and CMV-seropositive. This chain connects TRBV4-3 to TRBJ1-2; TRBD1 matches 7 bases. The sample consisted of PBMCs. The CDR3 DNA sequence: TGCGCCAGCAGCCAAGATTCAGGGGGACTCTATGGCTACACCTTC. Its protein is CASSQDSGGLYGYTF.